A selection of T cell receptor beta chains follows, all from one sample in a study of T cell responses to AZD1222 COVID-19 vaccine. TCRdb keeps only in-frame clones here, not all; method: immunoSEQ multiplex PCR. The sample holds 150,000 to 160,000 clones, about 85% seen once. The sequencing used peripheral blood, collected on day 0 of AZD1222 vaccination. The receptors were gathered from an adult in good health. The CDR3 runs from the conserved cysteine through the conserved F or W. The D gene is left open where the match is weak. Only some rows state a clone size, as once, few, many or a class for expanded clones.

D gene: -; clone size: -; V gene: TRBV5-1; J gene: TRBJ2-1; CDR3 protein: CASSSEEGAPGFF; CDR3 DNA: TGCGCCAGCAGCTCGGAGGAAGGGGCACCAGGGTTCTTC
D gene: TRBD2; clone size: -; V gene: TRBV6-5; J gene: TRBJ2-7; CDR3 protein: CASRTGGTDYEQYF; CDR3 DNA: TGTGCCAGTCGGACGGGGGGAACCGACTACGAGCAGTACTTC
D gene: -; clone size: -; V gene: TRBV10-2; J gene: TRBJ1-1; CDR3 protein: CASIGESTEAFF; CDR3 DNA: TGCGCCAGCATCGGGGAAAGCACTGAAGCTTTCTTT
D gene: -; clone size: -; V gene: TRBV7-3; J gene: TRBJ2-2; CDR3 protein: CASSYTPSGELFF; CDR3 DNA: TGTGCCAGCAGCTACACCCCATCCGGGGAGCTGTTTTTT
D gene: TRBD2; clone size: -; V gene: TRBV7-2; J gene: TRBJ2-2; CDR3 protein: CASSLMLSGLAGRAGELFF; CDR3 DNA: TGTGCCAGCAGCCTTATGTTATCCGGACTAGCGGGGAGGGCCGGGGAGCTGTTTTTT
D gene: TRBD1; clone size: few; V gene: TRBV5-4; J gene: TRBJ2-7; CDR3 protein: CASSHRTGDYEQYF; CDR3 DNA: TGTGCCAGCAGCCATCGGACAGGGGACTACGAGCAGTACTTC
D gene: TRBD1; clone size: -; V gene: TRBV29-1; J gene: TRBJ2-7; CDR3 protein: CSSWTGKIKYEQYF; CDR3 DNA: TGCAGCTCTTGGACAGGGAAGATCAAATACGAGCAGTACTTC
D gene: -; clone size: -; V gene: TRBV11-1; J gene: TRBJ1-1; CDR3 protein: CASSLAPFGGDSEAFF; CDR3 DNA: TGTGCCAGCAGCTTAGCGCCCTTCGGGGGGGATTCTGAAGCTTTCTTT
D gene: -; clone size: few; V gene: TRBV28; J gene: TRBJ1-2; CDR3 protein: CASSLRGYGYTF; CDR3 DNA: TGTGCCAGCAGTTTAAGGGGATATGGCTACACCTTC
D gene: -; clone size: -; V gene: TRBV3-1/TRBV3-2; J gene: TRBJ1-6; CDR3 protein: CASSQDGVRGSPLHF; CDR3 DNA: TGTGCCAGCAGCCAAGACGGGGTGAGGGGGTCACCCCTCCACTTT
D gene: -; clone size: -; V gene: TRBV11-2; J gene: TRBJ2-1; CDR3 protein: CASSLGGREQFF; CDR3 DNA: TGTGCCAGCAGCTTAGGGGGCCGCGAGCAGTTCTTC
D gene: -; clone size: -; V gene: TRBV19; J gene: TRBJ1-5; CDR3 protein: CASSFLLLSNQPQHF; CDR3 DNA: TGTGCCAGTAGTTTTCTGCTGCTCAGCAATCAGCCCCAGCATTTT
D gene: -; clone size: -; V gene: TRBV5-1; J gene: TRBJ1-2; CDR3 protein: CASSLGVQNYGYTF; CDR3 DNA: TGCGCCAGCAGCTTGGGGGTACAGAACTATGGCTACACCTTC
D gene: -; clone size: -; V gene: TRBV27; J gene: TRBJ1-4; CDR3 protein: CASSLWSNPTNEKLFF; CDR3 DNA: TGTGCCAGCAGTTTGTGGAGTAACCCAACTAATGAAAAACTGTTTTTT
D gene: -; clone size: -; V gene: TRBV3-1/TRBV3-2; J gene: TRBJ1-1; CDR3 protein: CASSQGGHEAFF; CDR3 DNA: TGTGCCAGCAGCCAAGGAGGCCATGAAGCTTTCTTT
D gene: TRBD1; clone size: -; V gene: TRBV5-6; J gene: TRBJ1-5; CDR3 protein: CASSRTGPLDQPQHF; CDR3 DNA: TGTGCCAGCAGTCGGACAGGGCCTTTAGATCAGCCCCAGCATTTT
D gene: TRBD1; clone size: -; V gene: TRBV6-5; J gene: TRBJ2-5; CDR3 protein: CASSPRGIETQYF; CDR3 DNA: TGTGCCAGCAGTCCCAGGGGGATAGAGACCCAGTACTTC
D gene: -; clone size: -; V gene: TRBV29-1; J gene: TRBJ2-7; CDR3 protein: CSVELGRDSYEQYF; CDR3 DNA: TGCAGCGTTGAACTCGGCAGGGACTCCTACGAGCAGTACTTC
D gene: -; clone size: -; V gene: TRBV20-1; J gene: TRBJ2-7; CDR3 protein: CSASSGENLHEQYF; CDR3 DNA: TGCAGTGCTAGTTCGGGGGAAAACCTACACGAGCAGTACTTC
D gene: -; clone size: -; V gene: TRBV5-1; J gene: TRBJ1-4; CDR3 protein: CASTDLPTNEKLFF; CDR3 DNA: TGCGCCAGCACCGATCTGCCAACTAATGAAAAACTGTTTTTT
D gene: TRBD1; clone size: -; V gene: TRBV14; J gene: TRBJ2-1; CDR3 protein: CASSNRDRGGHEQFF; CDR3 DNA: TGTGCCAGCAGCAACCGGGACAGGGGGGGGCATGAGCAGTTCTTC
D gene: TRBD2; clone size: -; V gene: TRBV6-5; J gene: TRBJ2-7; CDR3 protein: CASSSLAGGGYEQYF; CDR3 DNA: TGTGCCAGCAGTTCACTAGCGGGTGGAGGCTACGAGCAGTACTTC
D gene: -; clone size: -; V gene: TRBV2; J gene: TRBJ1-3; CDR3 protein: CASSVEQGGNTIYF; CDR3 DNA: TGTGCCAGCAGTGTTGAGCAAGGTGGAAACACCATATATTTT
D gene: -; clone size: -; V gene: TRBV18; J gene: TRBJ2-3; CDR3 protein: CASSPGGGDTQYF; CDR3 DNA: TGTGCCAGCTCACCAGGGGGTGGAGATACGCAGTATTTT
D gene: TRBD1; clone size: once; V gene: TRBV5-5; J gene: TRBJ1-4; CDR3 protein: CASSLDRGNEKLFF; CDR3 DNA: TGTGCCAGCAGCTTGGACAGGGGTAATGAAAAACTGTTTTTT
D gene: -; clone size: -; V gene: TRBV12-5; J gene: TRBJ2-7; CDR3 protein: CASGLWYEQYF; CDR3 DNA: TGTGCTAGTGGTTTGTGGTACGAGCAGTACTTC
D gene: TRBD1; clone size: -; V gene: TRBV28; J gene: TRBJ1-4; CDR3 protein: CASSKGQGSGKLFF; CDR3 DNA: TGTGCCAGCAGTAAGGGACAGGGGTCTGGAAAACTGTTTTTT
D gene: -; clone size: -; V gene: TRBV5-5; J gene: TRBJ2-1; CDR3 protein: CASSQGGLLYSYNEQFF; CDR3 DNA: TGTGCCAGCAGCCAGGGGGGACTGTTATATTCCTACAATGAGCAGTTCTTC
D gene: -; clone size: -; V gene: TRBV5-1; J gene: TRBJ2-7; CDR3 protein: CASSLRSYEQYF; CDR3 DNA: TGCGCCAGCAGCCTGCGATCCTACGAGCAGTACTTC